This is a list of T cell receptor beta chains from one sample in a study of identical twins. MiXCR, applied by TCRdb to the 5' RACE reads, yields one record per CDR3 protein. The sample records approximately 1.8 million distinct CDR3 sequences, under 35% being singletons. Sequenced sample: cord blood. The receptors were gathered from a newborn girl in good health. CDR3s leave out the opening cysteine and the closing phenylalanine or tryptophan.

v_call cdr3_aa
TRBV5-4 ASSPLLTGIDEQY
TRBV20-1 SASSPVVGTSGNEQY
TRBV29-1 SVERTGGLGETQY
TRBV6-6 ASSASGRGADTQY
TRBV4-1 ASSHSGRQVEKLF
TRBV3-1 ASSQGAGKNIQY
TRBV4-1 ASSQDLYREGYNEQF
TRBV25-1 ASSESQISGRETQY
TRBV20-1 SAQTSGAQETQY
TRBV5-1 ASSEGQGVDTQY
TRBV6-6 ASSYFAGRVRDEQY
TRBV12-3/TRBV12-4 ASSFPGRLADNEQF
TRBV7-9 ASSFSGQGGEAF
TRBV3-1 ASGPSGSPHTQY
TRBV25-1 ASSDVGTNEELF
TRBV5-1 ASSATGKYGYT
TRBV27 ASTQGSTDTQY
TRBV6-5 ASRPTGLGNQPQH
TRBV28 ASATVPPETQY
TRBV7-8 ASSLRSGTGGGETQY
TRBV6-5 ASSYWPFSGETTDTQY
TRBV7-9 ASASKSSYNEQF
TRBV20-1 SARPTGLSYEQY
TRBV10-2 ASSMTGYSDQPQH
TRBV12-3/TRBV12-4 ASSPGTNEKLF
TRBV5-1 ASSLTTYEQY
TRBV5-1 ASSLDPGNTEAF
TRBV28 ASSPTGGAEKLF
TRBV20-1 SARGLAGGSTDTQY
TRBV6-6 ASRGQQANYGYT
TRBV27 ASSFAGNQETQY
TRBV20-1 SASPGLTSFEQY